These 28 T cell receptor beta chains were sequenced from one sample in a study of cytomegalovirus exposure and HLA in healthy donors. Both 60 Vbeta primers and 13 Jbeta primers went into the PCR. Clones were read by immunoSEQ multiplex PCR, and TCRdb kept only the in-frame ones, dropping some. The sample has approximately 150,000 clones; about three quarters are singletons. Sequenced input: PBMCs. These receptors originate from a man aged 40-49 years in good health and CMV-seropositive.

J is TRBJ2-5 and V is TRBV30; 8 bases fit TRBD1. The V segment lost 5 bases and the J segment 5 bases; nucleotides outside the gene matches: 7. This CDR3 has 13 amino acids. The germline V gene has CDR1 GTSNPN and CDR2 SVGIG (reference sequence). The CDR3 loop is CAWEPGGSETQYF. Written as DNA, the CDR3 is TGTGCCTGGGAACCAGGGGGCTCCGAGACCCAGTACTTC.

The chain combines TRBV2 with TRBJ2-5; 7 bases agree with TRBD2. This CDR3 is built from 14 residues. With 3 bases clipped from V and 1 base from J, the junction kept 2 bases outside the gene matches. Germline CDR1 is SNHLY and CDR2 is FYNNEI. The CDR3 DNA is TGTGCCAGCAGTGAGGCTAGCGGCCAAGAGACCCAGTACTTC. It specifies CASSEASGQETQYF. The full variable domain, its missing parts supplied by reference TRBV2 and TRBJ2-5, is EPEVTQTPSHQVTQMGQEVILRCVPISNHLYFYWYRQILGQKVEFLVSFYNNEISEKSEIFDDQFSVERPDGSNFTLKIRSTKLEDSAMYFCASSEASGQETQYFGPGTRLLVL.

This chain links TRBV5-4 with TRBJ1-3; D is undetermined. V dropped 4 bases and J dropped 1 base, with 9 bases sitting between them. The CDR3 consists of 14 residues. Germline V CDR1 and CDR2: SGHNT, YYREEE (reference sequence). The CDR3 is CASSHSSSGNTIYF. In DNA, the CDR3 is TGTGCCAGCAGCCATAGCTCTTCTGGAAACACCATATATTTT.

The rearrangement uses TRBV6-5 and TRBJ2-4; TRBD1 agrees at 8 bases. This CDR3 has 12 amino acids. Germline lookup yields CDR1 MNHEY and CDR2 SVGAGI. Germline trimming cut 6 bases from V and 8 bases from J; bases unmatched to any gene: 3. CDR3 loop: CASRQGADIQYF. CDR3 in DNA: TGTGCCAGCAGGCAGGGGGCGGACATTCAGTACTTC.

The rearrangement uses TRBV2 and TRBJ1-1; TRBD1 might be the D (5 bases). Trimming removed 7 bases at V and 3 bases at J, with 12 bases between. Germline V gives CDR1 SNHLY, CDR2 FYNNEI. This CDR3 spans 13 amino acids. CDR3 nucleotide sequence: TGTGCCAGCAATTCGGGGGGGGACACTGAAGCTTTCTTT. Translation gives CASNSGGDTEAFF.

The V gene is TRBV2, the J gene TRBJ2-7; 10 nucleotides align to TRBD2. CDR3 length: 17 residues. V dropped 7 bases and J dropped 3; count of bases not matched to a gene: 15. Per germline, CDR1 SNHLY and CDR2 FYNNEI. CDR3 amino acids: CASTKGLAGVKNYEQYF. CDR3 sequence (DNA): TGTGCCAGCACTAAGGGGCTAGCGGGAGTTAAGAACTACGAGCAGTACTTC.

V gene TRBV5-8 combines with J gene TRBJ1-5; D gene unclear. This CDR3 has 14 amino acids. The germline gives CDR1 SGHTS, CDR2 YDEGEE. The V gene lost 2 bases and the J gene lost 4 bases, with 10 bases spanning the gap. CDR3 protein: CASSFQLGNQPQHF. The CDR3 DNA reads as TGTGCCAGCAGCTTTCAGCTCGGGAATCAGCCCCAGCATTTT.

The chain joins TRBV5-1 to TRBJ1-3; D gene ambiguous. The V end was cut by 9 bases, the J end by 4 bases, with 14 bases between. Germline CDR1 and CDR2: SGHRS and YFSETQ. The CDR3 runs 13 residues. CDR3 protein: CAITTELGNTIYF. Here the CDR3 DNA reads TGCGCCATCACCACAGAACTCGGAAACACCATATATTTT.

This chain links TRBV7-2 with TRBJ2-7, with D tentatively TRBD1 (5 bases). Germline CDR1 reads SGHTA; CDR2 reads FQGNSA. V lost 2 bases and J lost 6, with 11 bases in between. The CDR3 runs to 13 residues. CDR3 coding DNA: TGTGCCAGCAGCTTACAATCCCAGGGCGAGCAGTACTTC. Its translation is CASSLQSQGEQYF.

A few counts support this clone. The gene calls are TRBV6-5 and TRBJ2-1; 9 bases line up with TRBD2. The V and J ends lost 4 bases and 6 bases, in that order; junction bases with no gene match: 7. The CDR3 is 15 residues long. Per the germline V gene, CDR1 is MNHEY and CDR2 is SVGAGI. CDR3 in DNA: TGTGCCAGCAGTTCCCGACTAGCGGTAACCAATGAGCAGTTCTTC. This codes for CASSSRLAVTNEQFF.

V and J are TRBV10-3 and TRBJ2-3, with 7 bases identical to TRBD2. This CDR3 spans 14 amino acids. CDR1 and CDR2 from the germline V gene are ENHRY and SYGVKD. The V and J ends lost 10 bases and 5 bases, in that order; junction bases with no gene match: 12. The DNA of the CDR3 is TGTGCCACAGGGACCGGGCGGGAGCTAGATACGCAGTATTTT. Encoded protein: CATGTGRELDTQYF.

The rearrangement joins TRBV27 to TRBJ2-2; 9 nucleotides align to TRBD1. This CDR3 spans 17 amino acids. Germline assignment: CDR1 MNHEY and CDR2 SMNVEV (reference sequence). V was clipped by 5 bases and J by 8 bases; unmatched bases: 15. The CDR3 here is CASSPRDRDTFRGELFF. The CDR3 coding sequence is TGTGCCAGCAGTCCCCGGGACAGGGATACCTTCCGTGGGGAGCTGTTTTTT.

The genes are TRBV7-7 and TRBJ2-1; 11 bases line up with TRBD2. V lost 5 bases and J lost 7; bases outside the gene matches: 4. This CDR3 is 14 amino acids long. Germline loops: CDR1 SSHAT, CDR2 FNYEAQ (reference sequence). CDR3 coding DNA: TGTGCCAGCAGCCTACTAGCGGGAGCAAATGAGCAGTTCTTC. This codes for CASSLLAGANEQFF.

This chain connects TRBV7-2 to TRBJ1-5; 9 nucleotides align to TRBD1. Germline assignment: CDR1 SGHTA and CDR2 FQGNSA. The trim removed 5 bases at V and 6 bases at J, leaving 8 bases unmatched. This CDR3 comprises 15 residues. Here the CDR3 DNA reads TGTGCCAGCAGCGAGAATACAGGGGGCATTCAGCCCCAGCATTTT. Translating gives CASSENTGGIQPQHF.

V and J are TRBV6-6 and TRBJ2-5; 10 positions agree with TRBD2. Matching the DNA end better, TRBJ2-7 makes the J call doubtful. The CDR3 loop spans 16 amino acids. Germline CDR1 MNHNY, CDR2 SVGAGI (reference sequence). The CDR3 spells CASSSRLAGNSYEQYF. For the CDR3, the DNA is TGTGCCAGCAGTTCCCGACTAGCGGGTAACTCCTACGAGCAGTACTTC.

This chain connects TRBV7-9 to TRBJ2-3; 7 nucleotides line up with TRBD2. The ends lost 5 bases at V and 4 bases at J; junction bases unmatched: 6. Germline values: CDR1 SEHNR, CDR2 FQNEAQ (reference sequence). CDR3 length equals 14 residues. CDR3 residues: CASSPGLGPDTQYF. The CDR3 coding sequence is TGTGCCAGCAGCCCCGGACTAGGGCCAGATACGCAGTATTTT. The entire variable domain, with the rest obtained from reference TRBV7-9 and TRBJ2-3, is as follows: DTGVSQNPRHKITKRGQNVTFRCDPISEHNRLYWYRQTLGQGPEFLTYFQNEAQLEKSRLLSDRFSAERPKGSFSTLEIQRTEQGDSAMYLCASSPGLGPDTQYFGPGTRLTVL.

The CDR3: CASSPGYGDEQYF. The CDR3 coding sequence is TGTGCCAGTAGTCCGGGGTACGGTGACGAGCAGTACTTC. This rearrangement joins TRBV19 to TRBJ2-7, with D maybe TRBD2 (5 bases). The germline CDR1 and CDR2 sequences are LNHDA and SQIVND (reference sequence). The CDR3 runs to 13 residues. Trimming took 5 bases from V and 5 from J, leaving 13 bases between them.

The chain uses TRBV28 and TRBJ1-5; 8 bases map to TRBD1. CDR1 is MDHEN, CDR2 SYDVKM, per germline. V lost 2 bases, J lost 4 bases, and 10 bases stayed unmatched. The CDR3 contains 17 residues. The CDR3 protein is CASSLPAGGSTNQPQHF. Here the CDR3 DNA reads TGTGCCAGCAGTTTACCCGCAGGGGGCTCAACAAATCAGCCCCAGCATTTT.

This clone was detected only once. V and J are TRBV7-2 and TRBJ2-3; 13 nucleotides align to TRBD2. V trimming: 4 bases; J trimming: 4 bases; junction bases outside the gene matches: 2. The CDR3 covers 15 residues. CDR1 and CDR2 (germline): SGHTA, FQGNSA. The DNA for the CDR3 is TGTGCCAGCAGCTCTGGACTAGCGGGAGCAGATACGCAGTATTTT. The encoded protein is CASSSGLAGADTQYF.

The rearrangement joins TRBV5-5 to TRBJ2-7; 8 bases are a match to TRBD1. Germline V gene sequence: CDR1 SGHKS, CDR2 YYEKEE (reference sequence). The CDR3 has 14 amino acids. The junction had 8 bases not matched to a gene; V was cut back by 2 bases and J by 7 bases. The CDR3 here is CASSFQGAQREQYF. The CDR3 DNA follows: TGTGCCAGCAGCTTCCAGGGGGCGCAAAGGGAGCAGTACTTC.

The rearrangement links TRBV11-2 to TRBJ2-1; 13 nucleotides agree with TRBD2. The germline CDR1 and CDR2 sequences are SGHAT and FQNNGV. V lost 3 bases, J lost 7 bases, and 3 bases stayed unmatched. This CDR3 is built from 15 residues. The CDR3, as DNA: TGTGCCAGCAGCTTGGGACTAGCGGGGCGAAATGAGCAGTTCTTC. This codes for CASSLGLAGRNEQFF.

This rearrangement joins TRBV6-6 to TRBJ2-7; D is perhaps TRBD2 (7 bases). Germline-derived CDR1 and CDR2 are MNHNY and SVGAGI (reference sequence). Trimming took off 6 bases at V and 7 bases at J, with 22 bases between the two ends. The CDR3 runs 15 residues. The CDR3 loop reads CASSARGGASGEQYF. The CDR3 coding sequence is TGTGCCAGCAGCGCCCGAGGGGGGGCCTCGGGTGAGCAGTACTTC.

Ten or more counts support this clone. V and J are TRBV28 and TRBJ2-7; a weak D match, TRBD2 (5 bases). Per the germline V gene, CDR1 is MDHEN and CDR2 is SYDVKM. The CDR3 length is 16 residues. Trimming removed 3 bases from V and 1 base from J, with 16 bases in between. The CDR3 nucleotides read TGTGCCAGCAGTTTCTCTCGCCTAGAGGGTTCCTACGAGCAGTACTTC. Amino acids: CASSFSRLEGSYEQYF.

As to this clone: Mismatch with germline at one junction end may stem from a read error. The chain carries TRBV7-9 and TRBJ2-7; 12 bases are a match to TRBD1. This CDR3 spans 18 amino acids. Germline V gene lookup returns CDR1 SEHNR and CDR2 FQNEAQ (reference sequence). CDR3 loop: CTSSTTKLTGTGGIEQYF. Here the CDR3 DNA reads TGTACCAGCAGCACGACCAAGCTAACCGGGACAGGGGGCATCGAGCAGTACTTC. The full variable domain, rest sourced from reference TRBV7-9 and TRBJ2-7, is DTGVSQNPRHKITKRGQNVTFRCDPISEHNRLYWYRQTLGQGPEFLTYFQNEAQLEKSRLLSDRFSAERPKGSFSTLEIQRTEQGDSAMYLCTSSTTKLTGTGGIEQYFGPGTRLTVT.

This chain connects TRBV9 to TRBJ1-6, with D unresolved. With 0 bases removed from V and 10 bases from J, the gap between germline ends came to 8 bases. The V gene's germline CDR1 is SGDLS and CDR2 YYNGEE. The CDR3 length is 13 residues. The CDR3, as DNA: TGTGCCAGCAGCGTAGGGTTGAGATCACCCCTCCACTTT. Translation gives CASSVGLRSPLHF. The full variable domain, in which reference TRBV9 and TRBJ1-6 provide the parts outside the CDR3, is DSGVTQTPKHLITATGQRVTLRCSPRSGDLSVYWYQQSLDQGLQFLIQYYNGEERAKGNILERFSAQQFPDLHSELNLSSLELGDSALYFCASSVGLRSPLHFGNGTRLTVT.

The chain recombines TRBV28 with TRBJ1-1; 7 bases agree with TRBD1. The CDR3 runs to 17 residues. With 4 bases clipped from V and 4 bases from J, the junction kept 15 bases outside the gene matches. The germline CDR1 and CDR2 sequences are MDHEN and SYDVKM. The CDR3: CASSSIQEPRQGTEAFF. In DNA form, the CDR3 reads TGTGCCAGCAGTTCGATACAAGAGCCTCGACAGGGCACTGAAGCTTTCTTT.

The CDR3 region is CASSLRETYNEQFF. The CDR3, as DNA: TGTGCCAGCAGTTTACGGGAAACCTACAATGAGCAGTTCTTC. This sequence joins TRBV27 and TRBJ2-1, with D perhaps TRBD2 (5 bases). The CDR3 has 14 residues. Germline lookup yields CDR1 MNHEY and CDR2 SMNVEV (reference sequence). V was cut by 2 bases and J by 2 bases, with 7 bases left in between.

The rearrangement links TRBV5-1 to TRBJ1-1; 7 bases are shared with TRBD1. V dropped 1 base and J dropped 3; count of bases not matched to a gene: 3. The CDR3 length is 14 residues. Germline V gives CDR1 SGHRS, CDR2 YFSETQ. The chain's CDR3 is CASSLFQGDTEAFF. CDR3 bases: TGCGCCAGCAGCTTGTTTCAGGGGGACACTGAAGCTTTCTTT.